Listed here are 26 T cell receptor beta chains from one sample, sequenced in a study of cytomegalovirus exposure and HLA in healthy donors. Researchers ran the PCR with 60 Vbeta and 13 Jbeta primers. Data came from immunoSEQ multiplex PCR; TCRdb stores just in-frame clones and leaves some out. The sample has about 130,000 clones, approximately 70% seen once. The sequencing sample was made of PBMCs. The receptors derive from an older woman in good health and CMV-seropositive.

The chain couples TRBV18 to TRBJ2-7; D not certain. Between the trimmed V and J ends, which lost 3 bases and 3 bases, there was a span of 9 bases. Germline lookup yields CDR1 KGHSH and CDR2 LQKENI. The CDR3 has 13 residues. CDR3 amino acids: CASSPPSGYEQYF. The CDR3 nucleotides are TGTGCCAGCTCACCCCCTAGTGGCTACGAGCAGTACTTC.

This chain connects TRBV2 to TRBJ1-4; 8 positions agree with TRBD1. V trimming: 2 bases; J trimming: 8 bases; junction bases outside the gene matches: 7. The CDR3 runs to 15 residues. Germline values: CDR1 SNHLY, CDR2 FYNNEI. The CDR3 loop is CASSESTGAGEKLFF. CDR3 DNA sequence: TGTGCCAGCAGTGAATCGACAGGGGCGGGGGAAAAACTGTTTTTT.

V gene TRBV7-8 combines with J gene TRBJ2-2; 10 nucleotides line up with TRBD2. The V segment lost 3 bases and the J segment 1 base; nucleotides outside the gene matches: 11. The CDR3 is made up of 19 amino acids. Per germline, CDR1 SGHVS and CDR2 FQNEAQ. CDR3 sequence reads: CASSFFLLTSGQNTGELFF. CDR3 nucleotides: TGTGCCAGCAGCTTCTTTCTACTGACTAGCGGGCAGAACACCGGGGAGCTGTTTTTT.

A few counts support this clone. Within the sample, other DNA sequences also encode this same CDR3. The chain links TRBV29-1 to TRBJ2-5; D not resolved. Germline V CDR1 and CDR2: SQVTM, ANQGSEA. CDR3 size: 12 residues. Trimming stripped 3 bases from V and 2 bases from J, with 7 bases between. The CDR3 here is CSVEVQQETQYF. In DNA, the CDR3 is TGCAGCGTTGAGGTCCAGCAAGAGACCCAGTACTTC.

V usage is TRBV5-1 and J usage is TRBJ1-6; no clear D. The length of the CDR3 is 12 residues. The germline V and J ends were trimmed by 8 bases and 8 bases, with 11 bases remaining between them. Germline CDR1 SGHRS, CDR2 YFSETQ. The CDR3 nucleotides are TGCGCCAGTACAGATTTCGATTCACCCCTCCACTTT. This codes for CASTDFDSPLHF.

This clone was observed a handful of times. Other DNA sequences in the sample encode the same CDR3. The chain recombines TRBV19 with TRBJ2-6; possible D gene TRBD1, 5 bases. CDR3 length: 15 residues. Germline assignment: CDR1 LNHDA and CDR2 SQIVND (reference sequence). V was shortened by 7 bases and J by 0 bases, with 10 bases between the two germline ends. CDR3 loop: CASTGQRSGANVLTF. DNA for the CDR3: TGTGCCAGTACAGGACAACGCTCTGGGGCCAACGTCCTGACTTTC.

With respect to this clone: A junction end diverges from the germline sequence, so it may reflect a read error. Other DNA sequences in this specimen translate into the identical CDR3. This chain links TRBV6-5 with TRBJ1-1; D is unresolved. The CDR3 is 12 residues long. Looked up from germline, CDR1 is MNHEY and CDR2 is SVGAGI. The CDR3, as DNA: TGTGCCAGCAGTTGGGGAGACACTGAAGCCTTCTTT. Its translation is CASSWGDTEAFF.

This clone was recorded a few times. The chain couples TRBV28 to TRBJ1-4; a weak D match, TRBD1 (6 bases). Germline values: CDR1 MDHEN, CDR2 SYDVKM. The V end was cut by 4 bases, the J end by 13 bases, with 13 bases between. This CDR3 contains 12 residues. The CDR3, as DNA: TGTGCCAGCAGTTCCTCCCCCAGGGGACTGTTTTTT. Its translation is CASSSSPRGLFF.

The V and J genes are TRBV5-1 and TRBJ1-1; a possible D gene is TRBD1 (5 bases). This CDR3 spans 15 amino acids. V was clipped by 4 bases and J by 4 bases, with 17 bases between them. Germline CDR1 and CDR2: SGHRS and YFSETQ. The chain's CDR3 is CASSPSLGDGTEAFF. The CDR3 DNA reads TGCGCCAGCAGCCCCTCCTTAGGGGATGGCACTGAAGCTTTCTTT.

The chain is built from TRBV19 and TRBJ2-5, with a tentative D call TRBD2 (7 bases). The CDR3 spans 15 residues. The V and J ends lost 1 base and 6 bases respectively, with 15 bases between them. The germline CDR1 and CDR2 sequences are LNHDA and SQIVND (reference sequence). Here the CDR3 reads CASSIVPGGEKTQYF. CDR3 nucleotides: TGTGCCAGTAGTATAGTTCCGGGGGGCGAGAAGACCCAGTACTTC.

This rearrangement joins TRBV6-6 to TRBJ1-2; 7 nucleotides agree with TRBD1. The V gene end was trimmed by 5 bases and the J gene end by 2 bases; junction bases not matched to a gene: 5. Germline values: CDR1 MNHNY, CDR2 SVGAGI (reference sequence). The CDR3 is 14 amino acids. CDR3 nucleotides: TGTGCCAGCAGTAAACAGGGGTCCAACTATGGCTACACCTTC. Protein product: CASSKQGSNYGYTF.

This sequence joins TRBV6-4 and TRBJ2-1, with TRBD2 matching 7 bases. V lost 8 bases, J lost 2 bases, and 21 bases stayed unmatched. The germline gives CDR1 MRHNA, CDR2 SNTAGT. The CDR3 has 19 amino acids. This chain's CDR3 is CASSVAAGASFNPYNEQFF. In nucleotides, the CDR3 is TGTGCCAGCTCTGTAGCGGCGGGAGCATCCTTCAACCCCTACAATGAGCAGTTCTTC.

The chain has TRBV19 and TRBJ1-2; 12 bases are a match to TRBD1. This CDR3 is built from 17 residues. Germline loops: CDR1 LNHDA, CDR2 SQIVND (reference sequence). Germline trimming cut 4 bases from V and 2 bases from J; bases unmatched to any gene: 8. The CDR3 loop reads CASSRGGQGAPNYGYTF. Here the CDR3 DNA reads TGTGCCAGTAGTAGAGGGGGACAGGGGGCGCCAAACTATGGCTACACCTTC.

The chain combines TRBV5-4 with TRBJ2-3; TRBD1 matches at 12 bases. This CDR3 region has 15 residues. Germline V gene sequence: CDR1 SGHNT, CDR2 YYREEE (reference sequence). Germline trimming cut 4 bases from V and 12 bases from J; bases unmatched to any gene: 12. The CDR3 DNA sequence: TGTGCCAGCAGCGACCCCGGGACAGGGGGCAAGCCACAGTATTTT. Protein product: CASSDPGTGGKPQYF.

The V and J genes are TRBV28 and TRBJ1-1; 7 nucleotides match TRBD1. This CDR3 region has 13 residues. Germline CDR1 reads MDHEN; CDR2 reads SYDVKM. V shed 8 bases, J shed 1 base, and the junction held 4 bases outside the gene matches. The CDR3 nucleotides read TGTGCCAGCCACCGGGACAGGAACACTGAAGCTTTCTTT. It translates to CASHRDRNTEAFF.

The CDR3 sequence is CASSRTGYSYEQYF. For the CDR3, the DNA is TGCGCCAGCAGCCGGACAGGGTATTCCTACGAGCAGTACTTC. J is TRBJ2-7 and V is TRBV5-1; 8 positions agree with TRBD1. V gave up 4 bases and J gave up 1 base; unmatched junction bases: 4. CDR1 and CDR2 from the germline V gene are SGHRS and YFSETQ. CDR3 length: 14 residues. The full variable domain, with the rest looked up from reference TRBV5-1 and TRBJ2-7, is KAGVTQTPRYLIKTRGQQVTLSCSPISGHRSVSWYQQTPGQGLQFLFEYFSETQRNKGNFPGRFSGRQFSNSRSEMNVSTLELGDSALYLCASSRTGYSYEQYFGPGTRLTVT.

The chain joins TRBV9 to TRBJ2-5; possible D gene TRBD2, 6 bases. The V end was cut by 1 base, the J end by 1 base, with 11 bases between. CDR3 length: 15 residues. Germline CDR1 and CDR2: SGDLS and YYNGEE. The CDR3 region is CASSVSGVLQETQYF. The CDR3 nucleotides are TGTGCCAGCAGCGTATCGGGGGTGCTCCAAGAGACCCAGTACTTC.

The chain employs TRBV7-8 and TRBJ1-3, with D hard to call. The CDR3 extends over 15 amino acids. Trimming cost V 1 base and J 0 bases, with 7 bases left between them. Germline CDR1 is SGHVS and CDR2 is FQNEAQ. The CDR3 nucleotides read TGTGCCAGCAGCTTAGATCGTGTCTCTGGAAACACCATATATTTT. This translates into CASSLDRVSGNTIYF.

This chain links TRBV2 with TRBJ1-3; D may be TRBD1 (5 bases). Between the trimmed V and J ends, which lost 4 bases and 0 bases, there was a span of 10 bases. CDR3 length equals 15 residues. Germline CDR1 reads SNHLY; CDR2 reads FYNNEI. The CDR3 sequence: CASSGQWVSGNTIYF. For the CDR3, the DNA is TGTGCCAGCAGTGGACAGTGGGTCTCTGGAAACACCATATATTTT.

This clone has only a few counts. The chain carries TRBV5-1 and TRBJ1-1; D remains unclear. Trimming left V 0 bases short and J 4 bases short, with 13 bases between. Per the germline V gene, CDR1 is SGHRS and CDR2 is YFSETQ. The CDR3 sequence is 15 residues long. As DNA, the CDR3 is TGCGCCAGCAGCTTGGAGTCGAGTAGGAGCACTGAAGCTTTCTTT. It encodes CASSLESSRSTEAFF.

V usage is TRBV4-1 and J usage is TRBJ2-1, with a weak D call TRBD2 (6 bases). Per the germline V gene, CDR1 is MGHRA and CDR2 is YSYEKL. V lost 1 base, J lost 5 bases, and 9 bases lay in between. The CDR3 runs to 14 residues. The CDR3 nucleotides are TGCGCCAGCAGCCAAGGGACTATAGACAATGAGCAGTTCTTC. This sequence encodes CASSQGTIDNEQFF.

This chain joins TRBV6-1 and TRBJ1-2; D remains ambiguous. The CDR3 covers 12 residues. V was shortened by 7 bases and J by 1 base, with 7 bases between the two germline ends. The germline CDR1 and CDR2 sequences are MNHNS and SASEGT. The CDR3 DNA follows: TGTGCCAGCAACGGAGATAACTATGGCTACACCTTC. Translated, it gives CASNGDNYGYTF.

J is TRBJ1-1 and V is TRBV11-3; a possible D gene is TRBD1 (6 bases). Germline V gene lookup returns CDR1 SGHNT and CDR2 YENEEA. Between the trimmed V and J ends, which lost 4 bases and 3 bases, there was a span of 12 bases. The CDR3 has 14 residues. Written as DNA, the CDR3 is TGTGCCAGCAGCTCAGGGAGGGGGGACACTGAAGCTTTCTTT. This codes for CASSSGRGDTEAFF.

This chain links TRBV5-1 with TRBJ2-2, with TRBD2 as a possible D gene (6 bases). Germline V gene sequence: CDR1 SGHRS, CDR2 YFSETQ. Deletions cut 0 bases from V and 4 bases from J, with 13 bases between. CDR3 length equals 16 residues. For the CDR3, the DNA is TGCGCCAGCAGCTTGGATGCGGGGAGCCTCACCGGGGAGCTGTTTTTT. It yields the protein CASSLDAGSLTGELFF.

The J gene is TRBJ2-3, the V gene TRBV5-1; D gene ambiguous. This CDR3 has 15 residues. The V gene's germline CDR1 is SGHRS and CDR2 YFSETQ. With 0 bases removed from V and 0 bases from J, the gap between germline ends came to 8 bases. For the CDR3, the DNA is TGCGCCAGCAGCTTGGAAAGCGTTAGCACAGATACGCAGTATTTT. Protein product: CASSLESVSTDTQYF.

The chain employs TRBV5-1 and TRBJ2-1; 7 nucleotides agree with TRBD2. Trimming at V came to 5 bases and at J to 4 bases, leaving 9 bases not matched to a gene. The CDR3 is made up of 15 amino acids. Germline CDR1 reads SGHRS; CDR2 reads YFSETQ. CDR3 protein: CASSKLAIRYNEQFF. CDR3 bases: TGCGCCAGCAGTAAACTAGCGATTCGGTACAATGAGCAGTTCTTC.